The 17 T cell receptor beta chains reported below all come from one sample, sequenced in a study of blood T cell repertoires in COVID-19. Sequencing used immunoSEQ multiplex PCR; TCRdb keeps in-frame clones, though not all of them. Among 80,000 or so clones, over 75% were seen once, and the ten largest hold about 12%. Sequencing was done on a sample of peripheral blood. The receptors were sampled from a man older than 75 with acute or convalescent COVID-19.

The CDR3 region is CAWSGQLNTEAFF. The CDR3 coding sequence is TGTGCCTGGAGTGGACAGTTGAACACTGAAGCTTTCTTT. V usage is TRBV30 and J usage is TRBJ1-1; possible D gene TRBD1, 5 bases. Deletions cut 1 base from V and 0 bases from J, with 6 bases between. There are 13 residues in the CDR3. Looked up from germline, CDR1 is GTSNPN and CDR2 is SVGIG (reference sequence).

The rearrangement joins TRBV6-4 to TRBJ2-1; D is unclear. This CDR3 is built from 14 residues. Germline values: CDR1 MRHNA, CDR2 SNTAGT. Trimming stripped 4 bases from V and 9 bases from J, with 16 bases between. The CDR3 DNA reads TGTGCCAGCAGTGCCACCGGGTCGAGTGGTGAGCAGTTCTTC. Encoded protein: CASSATGSSGEQFF.

This clone is a singleton in its sample. The chain couples TRBV5-4 to TRBJ1-1; 9 bases fit TRBD1. Germline loops: CDR1 SGHNT, CDR2 YYREEE (reference sequence). The CDR3 covers 15 residues. V shed 4 bases and J 3 bases; nucleotides not matched to a gene: 7. In DNA, the CDR3 is TGTGCCAGCAGCATTGGGACAGGGACCTACACTGAAGCTTTCTTT. As protein: CASSIGTGTYTEAFF.

This rearrangement joins TRBV21-1 to TRBJ1-2. TRBV21-1 represents a pseudogene. This CDR3 is built from 20 residues. Here the CDR3 DNA reads TGTGCCAGCAGCAAAGTACAAAAAAAACCAGGGAGGGCTTTTAACTATGGCTACACCTTC. Translating gives CASSKVQKKPGRAFNYGYTF.

V and J are TRBV6-6 and TRBJ1-4; 11 positions agree with TRBD1. This CDR3 comprises 15 residues. Germline V gene lookup returns CDR1 MNHNY and CDR2 SVGAGI (reference sequence). The J segment lost 7 bases and the V segment lost 8 bases, leaving 9 bases of the junction unmatched. The CDR3, as DNA: TGTGCCAGCGACCCGCAGGGGACAGGGGGTGAAAAACTGTTTTTT. The encoded protein is CASDPQGTGGEKLFF.

This clone was seen only once. The V gene is TRBV11-2, the J gene TRBJ2-5; 11 nucleotides agree with TRBD2. From germline, CDR1 is SGHAT and CDR2 FQNNGV. The CDR3 consists of 16 residues. Trimming at V came to 2 bases and at J to 5 bases, leaving 7 bases not matched to a gene. The CDR3 region is CASSLNSGGAQETQYF. In DNA form, the CDR3 reads TGTGCCAGCAGCTTAAATAGCGGGGGGGCGCAGGAGACCCAGTACTTC.

The V call is TRBV5-4, the J call TRBJ1-4; unclear D gene. This CDR3 contains 12 residues. Trimming cost V 5 bases and J 8 bases, with 10 bases left between them. CDR1 SGHNT and CDR2 YYREEE come from the germline V gene (reference sequence). The CDR3 protein is CASSSGREKLFF. In DNA form, the CDR3 reads TGTGCCAGCAGTTCGGGGAGAGAAAAACTGTTTTTT. Full variable domain (rest looked up from reference TRBV5-4 and TRBJ1-4): ETGVTQSPTHLIKTRGQQVTLRCSSQSGHNTVSWYQQALGQGPQFIFQYYREEENGRGNFPPRFSGLQFPNYSSELNVNALELDDSALYLCASSSGREKLFFGSGTQLSVL.

The sample holds one count of this clone. The chain employs TRBV10-3 and TRBJ1-3; D not resolved. This CDR3 is built from 12 residues. Germline V CDR1 and CDR2: ENHRY, SYGVKD. Trimming took off 10 bases at V and 0 bases at J, with 7 bases between the two ends. This chain's CDR3 is CATHSSGNTIYF. In DNA form, the CDR3 reads TGTGCCACACACAGCTCTGGAAACACCATATATTTT.

This chain connects TRBV2 to TRBJ2-5; D gene uncertain. The germline V and J ends were trimmed by 4 bases and 1 base, with 4 bases remaining between them. The germline V gene encodes CDR1 SNHLY and CDR2 FYNNEI. This CDR3 is 12 amino acids long. DNA for the CDR3: TGTGCCAGCAGTGTTAGCCAAGAGACCCAGTACTTC. Translating it yields CASSVSQETQYF.

This chain links TRBV6-5 with TRBJ2-2; D unclear. The CDR3 loop spans 14 amino acids. V gave up 10 bases and J gave up 0 bases, with 12 bases separating them. Germline CDR1 MNHEY, CDR2 SVGAGI. This CDR3 is CATVLYANTGELFF. CDR3 DNA: TGTGCCACCGTCCTCTACGCGAACACCGGGGAGCTGTTTTTT.

This clone was observed once. The V call is TRBV30, the J call TRBJ1-3, with D tentatively TRBD1 (5 bases). The V and J ends lost 8 bases and 4 bases respectively, with 18 bases between them. Germline assignment: CDR1 GTSNPN and CDR2 SVGIG (reference sequence). CDR3 length: 14 residues. This CDR3 is CATGTGSEGNTIYF. CDR3 coding DNA: TGTGCCACCGGGACTGGTTCTGAAGGAAACACCATATATTTT.

This clone came up a few times. The same CDR3 also results from other DNA sequences found in this sample. This chain connects TRBV20-1 to TRBJ2-7; D call uncertain. The CDR3 sequence is 11 residues long. CDR1 and CDR2 from the germline V gene are DFQATT and SNEGSKA (reference sequence). Trimming left V 3 bases short and J 5 bases short, with 8 bases between. CDR3 in DNA: TGCAGTGCTAGGTCAGGTCACGAGCAGTACTTC. Translating gives CSARSGHEQYF.

V gene TRBV6-5 combines with J gene TRBJ1-1; no definite D call. The CDR3 spans 13 residues. Trimming stripped 6 bases from V and 4 bases from J, with 12 bases between. CDR1 and CDR2 (germline): MNHEY, SVGAGI. Here the CDR3 DNA reads TGTGCCAGCAGCGCCGGGGTGCCCACTGAAGCTTTCTTT. It encodes CASSAGVPTEAFF.

V is TRBV2 and J is TRBJ1-6; TRBD1 matches 7 bases. The germline gives CDR1 SNHLY, CDR2 FYNNEI. The CDR3 sequence is 15 residues long. J lost 7 bases, V lost 8 bases, and 11 bases had no gene match. The DNA of the CDR3 is TGTGCCAGCGGCGCCCGACAGGGTGACAATTCACCCCTCCACTTT. It yields the protein CASGARQGDNSPLHF.

This clone was recorded only once. The V call is TRBV6-1, the J call TRBJ2-5, with 10 bases matching TRBD1. Per germline, CDR1 MNHNS and CDR2 SASEGT. The CDR3 runs 18 residues. After removal of 2 bases from V and 5 bases from J, the junction contained 14 bases not matched to a gene. The CDR3 loop reads CASSERGEDRGPQETQYF. The CDR3 DNA is TGTGCCAGCAGTGAAAGGGGGGAAGACAGGGGGCCGCAGGAGACCCAGTACTTC.

The chain joins TRBV3-1 (or the pseudogene TRBV3-2) to TRBJ2-1; TRBD1 matches 7 bases. The CDR3 loop spans 16 amino acids. V was pared by 3 bases and J by 4 bases, with 9 bases of the junction left unmatched. Germline-derived CDR1 and CDR2 are LGHDT and YNNKEL (reference sequence). The CDR3 nucleotides are TGTGCCAGCAGCCAGCTTGGACAGGTACCATACAATGAGCAGTTCTTC. It encodes CASSQLGQVPYNEQFF.

The chain couples TRBV5-5 to TRBJ2-2; D perhaps matches TRBD1 (5 bases). V gave up 1 base and J gave up 4 bases, with 14 bases separating them. The CDR3 loop spans 16 amino acids. The germline CDR1 and CDR2 sequences are SGHKS and YYEKEE (reference sequence). CDR3 nucleotide sequence: TGTGCCAGCAGCTTGCGGGTTACAGGCCTCACCGGGGAGCTGTTTTTT. Encoded protein: CASSLRVTGLTGELFF.